The clone carrying this T cell receptor beta chain was counted between two and nine times. This specimen comes from a study of T cell responses to AZD1222 COVID-19 vaccine. Germline lookup yields CDR1 LNHDA and CDR2 SQIVND (reference sequence). The V and J ends lost 6 bases and 4 bases respectively, with 6 bases between them. CDR3 size: 11 residues. TCRdb's copy holds only in-frame clones and misses some; the assay was immunoSEQ multiplex PCR. The repertoire holds more than 140,000 clones, with approximately 88% as singletons. The sequence was collected from an adult in good health. This sequence joins TRBV19 and TRBJ1-1, with D hard to call. Material: peripheral blood, obtained on day 0 of AZD1222 vaccination. This CDR3 is CASRVATEAFF. In DNA, the CDR3 is TGTGCCAGTAGAGTTGCCACTGAAGCTTTCTTT.